This T cell receptor (beta chain) was identified in a study of vaccination and CD4 T cells after COVID-19. Deletions cut 6 bases from V and 0 bases from J, with 14 bases between. Germline V gives CDR1 MDHEN, CDR2 SYDVKM. This CDR3 is built from 15 residues. Regarding this clonotype: The antigen remains undetermined.

Noted treatment: roughly 10-day PBMC culture with coronavirus spike peptide pools or control peptides (ViraFEST assay). Half the medium was replaced with fresh IL-2 medium on days 3 and 7. Cultured CD4+ T-cell DNA underwent Oncomine TCR Beta short-read sequencing. MiXCR was run by TCRdb on the PCR reads, yielding one entry per CDR3 protein. The sample carries 10,000 to 15,000 distinct CDR3 sequences, roughly 58% recorded once. V and J are TRBV28 and TRBJ1-2, with TRBD1 as a possible D gene (5 bases). The TCR originated in a human donor who had recovered from COVID-19. The specimen was CD4+ T cells from blood, cultured in vitro. The chain's CDR3 is CASRYSGHSNYGYTF. The DNA of the CDR3 is TGTGCCAGCAGGTATTCCGGACACTCTAACTATGGCTACACCTTC.